A selection of T cell receptor beta chains follows, all from one sample in a study of shared clonotypes between healthy human individuals. Sequenced by immunoSEQ multiplex PCR; TCRdb stores in-frame clones only, minus some. The sample holds millions of clones, approximately 95% seen once. Sequenced sample: naive CD8+ T cells sorted from blood. The receptors were gathered from a man between 18 and 35 years old in good health. Both conserved end residues are part of each CDR3. Fields, in order: V gene, clone size, D gene, J gene, CDR3 DNA, CDR3 protein. The D gene is left open where the match is weak. A row's size may be missing; if present it is once, few, many or a size class.

V gene: TRBV28; clone size: NA; D gene: TRBD2; J gene: TRBJ2-7; CDR3 DNA: TGTGCCAGCAGTTTGGTAGGACTAGCGGGGGTCTACGAGCAGTACTTC; CDR3 protein: CASSLVGLAGVYEQYF
V gene: TRBV7-2; clone size: NA; D gene: TRBD2; J gene: TRBJ2-3; CDR3 DNA: TGTGCCAGCAGCCCAACTAGCGGGAGCGTCGATACGCAGTATTTT; CDR3 protein: CASSPTSGSVDTQYF
V gene: TRBV1; clone size: NA; D gene: NA; J gene: TRBJ2-1; CDR3 DNA: TGCACCAGCAGCCCCCTACTAGCGGGAGACCGTGAGCAGTTCTTC; CDR3 protein: CTSSPLLAGDREQFF
V gene: TRBV29-1; clone size: NA; D gene: TRBD2; J gene: TRBJ2-3; CDR3 DNA: TGCAGCGCCGGTAGCGGGGAGGCAGATACGCAGTATTTT; CDR3 protein: CSAGSGEADTQYF
V gene: TRBV29-1; clone size: once; D gene: NA; J gene: TRBJ2-2; CDR3 DNA: TGCAGCGTCGCAGGACAGCACACCGGGGAGCTGTTTTTT; CDR3 protein: CSVAGQHTGELFF
V gene: TRBV4-3; clone size: NA; D gene: NA; J gene: TRBJ1-2; CDR3 DNA: TGCGCCAGCAGCCAAGATTGGGCAGGAGCTAACTATGGCTACACCTTC; CDR3 protein: CASSQDWAGANYGYTF
V gene: TRBV4-1; clone size: NA; D gene: NA; J gene: TRBJ2-1; CDR3 DNA: TGCGCCAGCAGCCGTGGGACCGCCGGTTTGTATGAGCAGTTCTTC; CDR3 protein: CASSRGTAGLYEQFF
V gene: TRBV5-1; clone size: once; D gene: TRBD1; J gene: TRBJ1-5; CDR3 DNA: TGCGCCAGCAGCTATACCGGGACAGGGTTAAAGATTCTTTCAATAGGCAATCAGCCCCAGCATTTT; CDR3 protein: CASSYTGTGLKILSIGNQPQHF
V gene: TRBV11-2; clone size: NA; D gene: NA; J gene: TRBJ1-3; CDR3 DNA: TGTGCCAGCAGCTTAGTGGGGGGCTCTGGAAACACCATATATTTT; CDR3 protein: CASSLVGGSGNTIYF
V gene: TRBV6-1; clone size: NA; D gene: TRBD2; J gene: TRBJ2-1; CDR3 DNA: TGTGCCAGCAGCATAACTAGCGGGGGCTACAATGAGCAGTTCTTC; CDR3 protein: CASSITSGGYNEQFF
V gene: TRBV2; clone size: NA; D gene: NA; J gene: TRBJ1-2; CDR3 DNA: TGTGCCAGCACCAGAGGGGCAGCCCTCTATGGCTACACCTTC; CDR3 protein: CASTRGAALYGYTF
V gene: TRBV30; clone size: NA; D gene: TRBD1; J gene: TRBJ2-3; CDR3 DNA: TGTGCCGGTGACACTTACAGGGGCCTTACTACAGATACGCAGTATTTT; CDR3 protein: CAGDTYRGLTTDTQYF
V gene: TRBV7-8; clone size: NA; D gene: TRBD1; J gene: TRBJ2-7; CDR3 DNA: TGTGCCAGCAGCTTATCCCAGGGGGCCTACGAGCAGTACTTC; CDR3 protein: CASSLSQGAYEQYF
V gene: TRBV19; clone size: NA; D gene: NA; J gene: TRBJ2-7; CDR3 DNA: TGTGCCAGTAGTCCCGGACAGTCCTACGAGCAGTACTTC; CDR3 protein: CASSPGQSYEQYF
V gene: TRBV2; clone size: NA; D gene: TRBD1; J gene: TRBJ2-7; CDR3 DNA: TGTGCCAGCAGCGACCGGGCAGGGGGCGAAGAGCAGTACTTC; CDR3 protein: CASSDRAGGEEQYF
V gene: TRBV27; clone size: NA; D gene: TRBD1; J gene: TRBJ2-1; CDR3 DNA: TGTGCCAGCAGTTTTAGCGCAGGGGGCGATGAGCAGTTCTTC; CDR3 protein: CASSFSAGGDEQFF
V gene: TRBV9; clone size: NA; D gene: NA; J gene: TRBJ1-2; CDR3 DNA: TGTGCCAGCAGCCAAGACACAGGGCTGGGCTATGGCTACACCTTC; CDR3 protein: CASSQDTGLGYGYTF
V gene: TRBV9; clone size: NA; D gene: TRBD2; J gene: TRBJ2-7; CDR3 DNA: TGTGCCAGCAGCACTGGACTAGCGGGAGACTACGAGCAGTACTTC; CDR3 protein: CASSTGLAGDYEQYF
V gene: TRBV27; clone size: NA; D gene: NA; J gene: TRBJ1-5; CDR3 DNA: TGTGCCAGCAGCCCATCAGGGTTTGGTAGCAATCAGCCCCAGCATTTT; CDR3 protein: CASSPSGFGSNQPQHF
V gene: TRBV7-9; clone size: NA; D gene: TRBD2; J gene: TRBJ2-1; CDR3 DNA: TGTGCCAGCAGCCTCTTGCTAGCGGGGATAAAGGATGAGCAGTTCTTC; CDR3 protein: CASSLLLAGIKDEQFF
V gene: TRBV7-9; clone size: NA; D gene: NA; J gene: TRBJ1-2; CDR3 DNA: TGTGCCAGCAGCTTATCCTTATACGGCTACACCTTC; CDR3 protein: CASSLSLYGYTF
V gene: TRBV2; clone size: once; D gene: NA; J gene: TRBJ1-5; CDR3 DNA: TGTGCCAGCAGTGTTGGGGATCAGCCCCAGCATTTT; CDR3 protein: CASSVGDQPQHF
V gene: TRBV6-1; clone size: NA; D gene: TRBD2; J gene: TRBJ2-7; CDR3 DNA: TGTGCCAGCAGACGCACGTCAGCGGGGGCCTACGAGCAGTACTTC; CDR3 protein: CASRRTSAGAYEQYF
V gene: TRBV4-1; clone size: NA; D gene: TRBD1; J gene: TRBJ1-1; CDR3 DNA: TGCGCCAGCAGCCAAGATTCACTGGGACAGGGTTTGGTTTGGAACACTGAAGCTTTCTTT; CDR3 protein: CASSQDSLGQGLVWNTEAFF